Listed below are T cell receptor beta chains from one sample, sequenced in a study of blood T cell repertoires in COVID-19. Profiling relied on immunoSEQ multiplex PCR, and the TCRdb table lists in-frame clones only, not all of them. Seen here are a few hundred thousand clones, 88% observed once, and the top ten hold about 4.1%. The specimen sequenced was peripheral blood. The receptors come from a man between 60 and 75 years old who had recovered from COVID-19. The CDR3 runs from the conserved cysteine through the conserved F or W. Fields, in order: V gene, clone size, D gene, J gene, CDR3 DNA, CDR3 protein. The D gene is left open where the match is weak. Only part of the rows carry a size: once, few, many, or a class if the clone is expanded.

v_call: TRBV23-1; clone_size: .; d_call: .; j_call: TRBJ1-5; cdr3_nt: TGCGCCAGCAGTCAATCGTCGGGGGGTAGCAATCAGCCCCAGCATTTT; cdr3_aa: CASSQSSGGSNQPQHF
v_call: TRBV4-2; clone_size: many; d_call: TRBD1; j_call: TRBJ2-6; cdr3_nt: TGTGCCAGCAGCCAAGATCCCAAGACAGGGCGGCGGTCTGGGGCCAACGTCCTGACTTTC; cdr3_aa: CASSQDPKTGRRSGANVLTF
v_call: TRBV10-3; clone_size: .; d_call: .; j_call: TRBJ2-6; cdr3_nt: TGTGCCATCCCCGAGGGGGCTGGGGCCAACGTCCTGACTTTC; cdr3_aa: CAIPEGAGANVLTF
v_call: TRBV2; clone_size: few; d_call: .; j_call: TRBJ2-7; cdr3_nt: TGTGCCAGCAGTAAAGAGGACAACTCCTACGAGCAGTACTTC; cdr3_aa: CASSKEDNSYEQYF
v_call: TRBV12-3/TRBV12-4; clone_size: .; d_call: .; j_call: TRBJ2-7; cdr3_nt: TGTGCCAGCAGTTCGACCGGGGGCTACGAGCAGTACTTC; cdr3_aa: CASSSTGGYEQYF
v_call: TRBV6-1; clone_size: .; d_call: .; j_call: TRBJ2-3; cdr3_nt: TGTGCCAGCAGTAAAGGACCCATGACAGGACACACAGATACGCAGTATTTT; cdr3_aa: CASSKGPMTGHTDTQYF
v_call: TRBV9; clone_size: few; d_call: .; j_call: TRBJ1-1; cdr3_nt: TGTGCCAGCAGCCCCCGGGACACTACTGCATCTGAAGCTTTCTTT; cdr3_aa: CASSPRDTTASEAFF
v_call: TRBV15; clone_size: .; d_call: .; j_call: TRBJ1-1; cdr3_nt: TGTGCCACCAGTCCGGGACACGGAATATATGACACTGAAGCTTTCTTT; cdr3_aa: CATSPGHGIYDTEAFF
v_call: TRBV7-9; clone_size: few; d_call: TRBD1; j_call: TRBJ2-2; cdr3_nt: TGTGCCAGCAGCAGAGACGGGACAGCTGACGGGGAGCTGTTTTTT; cdr3_aa: CASSRDGTADGELFF
v_call: TRBV6-5; clone_size: once; d_call: .; j_call: TRBJ1-5; cdr3_nt: TGTGCCAGCAGGAGTGAGGTGAGGGTTCAGCCCCAGCATTTT; cdr3_aa: CASRSEVRVQPQHF
v_call: TRBV9; clone_size: .; d_call: .; j_call: TRBJ1-2; cdr3_nt: TGTGCCAGCAGCCCCCCCCTGGGAGGGAACTATGGCTACACCTTC; cdr3_aa: CASSPPLGGNYGYTF
v_call: TRBV12-3/TRBV12-4; clone_size: .; d_call: .; j_call: TRBJ1-2; cdr3_nt: TGTGCCAGCAGCCCACAGGAGGGTGGCTACACCTTC; cdr3_aa: CASSPQEGGYTF
v_call: TRBV19; clone_size: .; d_call: TRBD1; j_call: TRBJ2-2; cdr3_nt: TGTGCCAGTAGTCCTCCGGGGACAGGGGGAAACACCGGGGAGCTGTTTTTT; cdr3_aa: CASSPPGTGGNTGELFF
v_call: TRBV25-1; clone_size: .; d_call: TRBD1; j_call: TRBJ1-6; cdr3_nt: TGTGCCAGCAGGGGGACAGGGGGATCACCCCTCCACTTT; cdr3_aa: CASRGTGGSPLHF
v_call: TRBV11-2; clone_size: few; d_call: .; j_call: TRBJ1-5; cdr3_nt: TGTGCCAGCAGCCCGGGGAGTAGCAATCAGCCCCAGCATTTT; cdr3_aa: CASSPGSSNQPQHF
v_call: TRBV27; clone_size: .; d_call: .; j_call: TRBJ2-3; cdr3_nt: TGTGCCAGCACTCCGGCAGCAGGGACACCAGATACGCAGTATTTT; cdr3_aa: CASTPAAGTPDTQYF
v_call: TRBV7-2; clone_size: .; d_call: TRBD2; j_call: TRBJ2-1; cdr3_nt: TGTGCCAGCAGTTCGGCGGGGGGGGCCCGGTATGAGCAGTTCTTC; cdr3_aa: CASSSAGGARYEQFF
v_call: TRBV6-5; clone_size: .; d_call: .; j_call: TRBJ1-1; cdr3_nt: TGTGCCAGCAGCCTCAGGGGAAGTGGGAACACTGAAGCTTTCTTT; cdr3_aa: CASSLRGSGNTEAFF
v_call: TRBV10-3; clone_size: .; d_call: .; j_call: TRBJ1-3; cdr3_nt: TGTGCCATCAGTGAGTCCAATGTGGGGGCAGACACCATATATTTT; cdr3_aa: CAISESNVGADTIYF
v_call: TRBV19; clone_size: .; d_call: .; j_call: TRBJ1-5; cdr3_nt: TGTGCCAGTAGTACCCAGGCCGGAAGCAATCAGCCCCAGCATTTT; cdr3_aa: CASSTQAGSNQPQHF
v_call: TRBV6-5; clone_size: once; d_call: TRBD1; j_call: TRBJ2-1; cdr3_nt: TGTGCCAGCAGTTACTCGCTCAGGGGGCGCGGGAATGAGCAGTTCTTC; cdr3_aa: CASSYSLRGRGNEQFF
v_call: TRBV6-5; clone_size: .; d_call: TRBD1; j_call: TRBJ2-1; cdr3_nt: TGTGCCAGCAGTTATGGGACAGGGGGTATGGGTGAGCAGTTCTTC; cdr3_aa: CASSYGTGGMGEQFF
v_call: TRBV30; clone_size: .; d_call: .; j_call: TRBJ2-7; cdr3_nt: TGTGCCTGGAGTGTACACCACCCAGGGAGGATCTACGAGCAGTACTTC; cdr3_aa: CAWSVHHPGRIYEQYF
v_call: TRBV18; clone_size: .; d_call: .; j_call: TRBJ2-5; cdr3_nt: TGTGCCAGCTCACCAGTTATACAAGAGACCCAGTACTTC; cdr3_aa: CASSPVIQETQYF
v_call: TRBV2; clone_size: few; d_call: .; j_call: TRBJ2-5; cdr3_nt: TGTGCCAGCAGTGAAGCGGACACTGCCAACCAAGAGACCCAGTACTTC; cdr3_aa: CASSEADTANQETQYF
v_call: TRBV3-1/TRBV3-2; clone_size: .; d_call: TRBD2; j_call: TRBJ2-3; cdr3_nt: TGTGCCAGCAGCCAACCCACTAGCGGGGCCACCGTGACGGATACGCAGTATTTT; cdr3_aa: CASSQPTSGATVTDTQYF
v_call: TRBV11-2; clone_size: .; d_call: TRBD2; j_call: TRBJ2-5; cdr3_nt: TGTGCCAGCAGCTTAGCAACACTAGCGGGGGCCCGACAAGAGACCCAGTACTTC; cdr3_aa: CASSLATLAGARQETQYF
v_call: TRBV5-4; clone_size: .; d_call: TRBD2; j_call: TRBJ2-1; cdr3_nt: TGTGCCAGCAGCTTGGGGGCGGGGGGAGGCAATGAGCAGTTCTTC; cdr3_aa: CASSLGAGGGNEQFF
v_call: TRBV5-1; clone_size: .; d_call: .; j_call: TRBJ1-1; cdr3_nt: TGCGCCAGCAGCTTGGCAGAGGGTCTCACTGAAGCTTTCTTT; cdr3_aa: CASSLAEGLTEAFF
v_call: TRBV19; clone_size: .; d_call: .; j_call: TRBJ1-2; cdr3_nt: TGTGCCAGTACCCCAAGTAGTCTCTATGGCTACACCTTC; cdr3_aa: CASTPSSLYGYTF
v_call: TRBV6-5; clone_size: .; d_call: .; j_call: TRBJ2-7; cdr3_nt: TGTGCCAGCAGTTCCACAGGGATTCCCTACGAGCAGTACTTC; cdr3_aa: CASSSTGIPYEQYF
v_call: TRBV6-6; clone_size: .; d_call: .; j_call: TRBJ1-1; cdr3_nt: TGTGCCAGCAGTTACGGTCCAGGGGAAAACACTGAAGCTTTCTTT; cdr3_aa: CASSYGPGENTEAFF
v_call: TRBV19; clone_size: .; d_call: .; j_call: TRBJ1-2; cdr3_nt: TGTGCCAGTAGGAGGACGGGGATCAGCTATGGCTACACCTTC; cdr3_aa: CASRRTGISYGYTF
v_call: TRBV4-1; clone_size: .; d_call: .; j_call: TRBJ1-5; cdr3_nt: TGCGCCAGCAGCCAAGTCGTCCCACAGGGCTACTTCGGTCAGCCCCAGCATTTT; cdr3_aa: CASSQVVPQGYFGQPQHF
v_call: TRBV9; clone_size: .; d_call: TRBD1; j_call: TRBJ1-2; cdr3_nt: TGTGCCAGCAGCGTGGGGACAGTTATCTATGGCTACACCTTC; cdr3_aa: CASSVGTVIYGYTF
v_call: TRBV12-3/TRBV12-4; clone_size: .; d_call: .; j_call: TRBJ1-1; cdr3_nt: TGTGCCAGCAGTTTATTGGGACTTGGAGAAGCTTTCTTT; cdr3_aa: CASSLLGLGEAFF
v_call: TRBV15; clone_size: .; d_call: .; j_call: TRBJ1-6; cdr3_nt: TGTGCCACCAGCAGAGCAACAGTTGGGAATTCACCCCTCCACTTT; cdr3_aa: CATSRATVGNSPLHF
v_call: TRBV7-8; clone_size: .; d_call: .; j_call: TRBJ2-3; cdr3_nt: TGTGCCAGCAGCCCCCAGGGCGGGACCGTCGGTACGCAGTATTTT; cdr3_aa: CASSPQGGTVGTQYF
v_call: TRBV9; clone_size: .; d_call: TRBD1; j_call: TRBJ2-3; cdr3_nt: TGTGCCAGCAGCGCTAGGGACAGGGGAGGCACAGATACGCAGTATTTT; cdr3_aa: CASSARDRGGTDTQYF
v_call: TRBV4-2; clone_size: .; d_call: TRBD1; j_call: TRBJ2-5; cdr3_nt: TGTGCCAGCAGCACTCGGACAGGGGGCGCCGGAGAGACCCAGTACTTC; cdr3_aa: CASSTRTGGAGETQYF